This T cell receptor (beta chain) was identified in a study of blood T cell repertoires in COVID-19. Overall study context: Whether acute or convalescent, the COVID-19 samples came from the United States, Italy and Spain. The cDNA or gDNA used as material had been derived from T cells, B-cell-depleted T cells, or PBMCs.

The CDR3 totals 16 residues. Trimming removed 5 bases from V and 3 bases from J; junction bases left unmatched: 9. Germline CDR1 and CDR2: SEHNR and FQNEAQ (reference sequence). This clone was counted only a few times. Original data processing: Reference gene primers were amplified, and this amplification served to estimate nucleated cell counts. The method was immunoSEQ multiplex PCR; TCRdb's version includes in-frame clones alone and lacks a portion of them. For V, J and clone size, that table is used; D and trimming come from the DNA. Of fewer than 350,000 clones in the sample, 80% to 85% were seen once.

The sequencing sample was made of peripheral blood. This chain uses TRBV7-9 with TRBJ1-5, with TRBD1 matching over 8 bases. This TCR derives from a woman aged 60-75 years with active or convalescent COVID-19. The CDR3 is CASSTGRQGPNQPQHF. The CDR3 DNA follows: TGTGCCAGCAGCACGGGTCGACAGGGGCCCAATCAGCCCCAGCATTTT.